The 23 T cell receptor beta chains listed next were all sequenced from one sample in a study of cytomegalovirus exposure and HLA in healthy donors. The PCR employed 60 Vbeta primers together with 13 Jbeta primers. Clones were sequenced by immunoSEQ multiplex PCR, and TCRdb holds only the in-frame ones, with some missing. The sample holds around 120,000 clones, roughly 86% seen once. Sequenced: PBMCs. Source of these receptors: a man aged 18 to 35 in good health and CMV-seronegative.

V gene TRBV9 combines with J gene TRBJ1-6; a possible D gene is TRBD1 (5 bases). The V and J ends lost 0 bases and 5 bases respectively, with 6 bases between them. The CDR3 is 14 residues long. CDR1 is SGDLS, CDR2 YYNGEE, per germline. CDR3 bases: TGTGCCAGCAGCGTAGAAGGGGATAATTCACCCCTCCACTTT. It encodes CASSVEGDNSPLHF. The entire variable domain, with the rest obtained from reference TRBV9 and TRBJ1-6, is as follows: DSGVTQTPKHLITATGQRVTLRCSPRSGDLSVYWYQQSLDQGLQFLIQYYNGEERAKGNILERFSAQQFPDLHSELNLSSLELGDSALYFCASSVEGDNSPLHFGNGTRLTVT.

The rearrangement uses TRBV19 and TRBJ2-1, with 7 bases fitting TRBD2. Germline CDR1 and CDR2: LNHDA and SQIVND (reference sequence). Trimming removed 8 bases from V and 0 bases from J; junction bases left unmatched: 4. The CDR3 consists of 14 residues. The CDR3 DNA follows: TGTGCCAGTGAAAGGACTAGCTCCTACAATGAGCAGTTCTTC. It is translated as CASERTSSYNEQFF.

The chain employs TRBV7-9 and TRBJ2-2; D unresolved. Germline V gene data show CDR1 as SEHNR and CDR2 as FQNEAQ (reference sequence). Trimming cost V 1 base and J 7 bases, with 16 bases left between them. The length of the CDR3 is 16 residues. Here the CDR3 reads CASSLVSSTTGGELFF. The DNA for the CDR3 is TGTGCCAGCAGCTTAGTTTCGAGTACCACTGGCGGGGAGCTGTTTTTT.

This chain links TRBV6-4 with TRBJ2-1, with TRBD2 matching 9 bases. Germline assignment: CDR1 MRHNA and CDR2 SNTAGT. Trimming at V came to 3 bases and at J to 4 bases, leaving 4 bases not matched to a gene. The length of the CDR3 is 15 residues. The CDR3 coding sequence is TGTGCCAGCAGTGAGTTAGCGGGGGCATACAATGAGCAGTTCTTC. Translating it yields CASSELAGAYNEQFF.

This clone was recorded once. This sequence joins TRBV5-1 and TRBJ1-1, with a tentative D call TRBD1 (5 bases). Trimming took off 4 bases at V and 6 bases at J, with 16 bases between the two ends. The CDR3 contains 14 residues. Germline V gives CDR1 SGHRS, CDR2 YFSETQ. CDR3 coding DNA: TGCGCCAGCAGCCCCCGGACAAGTTCCCCTGAAGCTTTCTTT. It codes for CASSPRTSSPEAFF.

This clone showed up just a few times. This chain's CDR3 is CASSSSARTPLGDTQYF. CDR3 coding DNA: TGTGCCAGCAGTAGTTCGGCTAGAACCCCACTTGGGGATACGCAGTATTTT. The chain links TRBV11-3 to TRBJ2-3; D uncertain. The CDR3 loop spans 17 amino acids. V was trimmed by 6 bases and J by 6 bases, leaving 25 bases between them. Germline CDR1 reads SGHNT; CDR2 reads YENEEA.

The rearrangement links TRBV19 to TRBJ2-2; D uncertain. Trimming shortened V by 6 bases and J by 0 bases, and 11 bases separated the two germline ends. Germline CDR1 reads LNHDA; CDR2 reads SQIVND (reference sequence). CDR3 length equals 15 residues. Here the CDR3 DNA reads TGTGCCAGTAGGAGGCTGGAAACGAACACCGGGGAGCTGTTTTTT. Amino acid sequence: CASRRLETNTGELFF.

V is TRBV11-2 and J is TRBJ1-1, with D possibly TRBD1 on 6 matching bases. Germline V lookup: CDR1 SGHAT, CDR2 FQNNGV. Trimming pared 5 bases from V and 1 base from J, leaving 11 bases between. The CDR3 spans 14 residues. The CDR3 DNA reads as TGTGCCAGCAGCAAAGGACAGAGGAACACTGAAGCTTTCTTT. The encoded protein is CASSKGQRNTEAFF.

J is TRBJ1-5 and V is TRBV4-3; D not certain. Trimming left V 4 bases short and J 2 bases short, with 6 bases between. Germline CDR1 reads LGHNA; CDR2 reads YSLEER. The CDR3 has 13 residues. As DNA, the CDR3 is TGCGCCAGCAGCCCCCCCGGCAATCAGCCCCAGCATTTT. Amino acid sequence: CASSPPGNQPQHF.

This chain links TRBV6-5 with TRBJ2-1; 11 nucleotides align to TRBD2. V shed 6 bases, J shed 7 bases, and the junction held 5 bases outside the gene matches. Per germline, CDR1 MNHEY and CDR2 SVGAGI. This CDR3 is 14 amino acids long. The CDR3 region is CASSGLAGGNEQFF. DNA of the CDR3: TGTGCCAGCAGCGGACTAGCGGGCGGGAATGAGCAGTTCTTC.

This clone is a singleton in its sample. The rearrangement joins TRBV29-1 to TRBJ2-1; D ambiguous. Germline V CDR1 and CDR2: SQVTM, ANQGSEA. The CDR3 runs to 11 residues. V shed 4 bases and J shed 8 bases, with 9 bases lying between them. The CDR3 nucleotides are TGCAGCGTTGGTCCGAGCGATGAGCAGTTCTTC. Its translation is CSVGPSDEQFF.

The J gene is TRBJ2-7, the V gene TRBV19; perhaps TRBD1 as D (5 bases). Germline CDR1 reads LNHDA; CDR2 reads SQIVND (reference sequence). With 3 bases removed from V and 3 bases from J, the gap between germline ends came to 12 bases. The CDR3 contains 14 residues. The CDR3 sequence is CASSIRDSLYEQYF. The DNA of the CDR3 is TGTGCCAGTAGTATCCGAGACAGCCTCTACGAGCAGTACTTC. Complete variable domain (other parts from reference TRBV19 and TRBJ2-7): DGGITQSPKYLFRKEGQNVTLSCEQNLNHDAMYWYRQDPGQGLRLIYYSQIVNDFQKGDIAEGYSVSREKKESFPLTVTSAQKNPTAFYLCASSIRDSLYEQYFGPGTRLTVT.

This clone was seen a handful of times. The chain joins TRBV7-9 to TRBJ2-2; D unclear. The CDR3 has 13 amino acids. V lost 5 bases, J lost 6 bases, and 10 bases lay in between. Germline V gene data show CDR1 as SEHNR and CDR2 as FQNEAQ (reference sequence). In nucleotides, the CDR3 is TGTGCCAGCAGCCCCCGCGAGGCCGGGGAGCTGTTTTTT. Protein product: CASSPREAGELFF.

The CDR3: CASSSGKVLGTEAFF. CDR3 nucleotides: TGTGCCAGCAGCTCCGGGAAGGTGCTAGGAACTGAAGCTTTCTTT. V gene TRBV5-5 combines with J gene TRBJ1-1; D ambiguous. Germline CDR1 is SGHKS and CDR2 is YYEKEE (reference sequence). The V and J ends lost 3 bases and 5 bases respectively, with 17 bases between them. The CDR3 runs to 15 residues.

This clone has a single count. The V and J genes are TRBV7-2 and TRBJ1-3; tentatively, D is TRBD1 (5 bases). The CDR3 is 17 residues long. V gave up 4 bases and J gave up 0 bases, with 16 bases separating them. CDR1 is SGHTA, CDR2 FQGNSA, per germline. CDR3 residues: CASSWGGFQSSGNTIYF. The CDR3 DNA follows: TGTGCCAGCAGCTGGGGCGGCTTCCAATCCTCTGGAAACACCATATATTTT.

The table lists this clone with a few counts. The chain's CDR3 is CSVSGTPTYNEQFF. The CDR3, as DNA: TGCAGCGTCTCCGGGACTCCTACCTACAATGAGCAGTTCTTC. V is TRBV29-1 and J is TRBJ2-1, with a tentative D call TRBD2 (6 bases). The CDR3 length is 14 residues. The germline CDR1 and CDR2 sequences are SQVTM and ANQGSEA. The V end was cut by 6 bases, the J end by 2 bases, with 14 bases between.

V usage is TRBV5-5 and J usage is TRBJ2-3; 8 nucleotides align to TRBD1. J gave up 3 bases and V 0 bases, and 12 bases lay outside the gene matches. This CDR3 has 18 residues. The germline V gene encodes CDR1 SGHKS and CDR2 YYEKEE (reference sequence). The CDR3 spells CASSLAPHGQGATDTQYF. The CDR3 coding sequence is TGTGCCAGCAGCTTGGCACCTCATGGCCAGGGGGCAACAGATACGCAGTATTTT.

V is TRBV2 and J is TRBJ2-1; D might be TRBD2 (6 bases). This CDR3 has 14 residues. V lost 4 bases to trimming and J lost 7 bases, with 14 bases between them. Germline V gene lookup returns CDR1 SNHLY and CDR2 FYNNEI. The CDR3 reads CASSVAGRMNEQFF. CDR3 sequence (DNA): TGTGCCAGCAGTGTTGCGGGGAGGATGAATGAGCAGTTCTTC.

The rearrangement uses TRBV2 and TRBJ2-1; 7 bases match TRBD2. Germline V gene sequence: CDR1 SNHLY, CDR2 FYNNEI. This CDR3 spans 16 amino acids. J lost 4 bases, V lost 2 bases, and 8 bases had no gene match. Written as DNA, the CDR3 is TGTGCCAGCAGTGAATATGCGGCGGGGGAATACAATGAGCAGTTCTTC. Protein sequence: CASSEYAAGEYNEQFF. Full variable domain (missing parts from reference TRBV2 and TRBJ2-1): EPEVTQTPSHQVTQMGQEVILRCVPISNHLYFYWYRQILGQKVEFLVSFYNNEISEKSEIFDDQFSVERPDGSNFTLKIRSTKLEDSAMYFCASSEYAAGEYNEQFFGPGTRLTVL.

A few counts support this clone. The chain employs TRBV19 and TRBJ2-3; 7 bases agree with TRBD1. CDR3 length: 15 residues. V lost 0 bases to trimming and J lost 7 bases; unmatched junction nucleotides: 7. Germline assignment: CDR1 LNHDA and CDR2 SQIVND (reference sequence). DNA for the CDR3: TGTGCCAGTAGTATAGATCTCCCAGGGGGATATACGCAGTATTTT. Amino acids: CASSIDLPGGYTQYF.

This clone appeared once. Here the CDR3 reads CASSDTGAGYNEQFF. The DNA of the CDR3 is TGTGCCAGCAGCGATACAGGGGCCGGTTACAATGAGCAGTTCTTC. V and J are TRBV6-5 and TRBJ2-1; 7 bases align to TRBD1. The V and J ends lost 6 bases and 4 bases, in that order; junction bases with no gene match: 9. From germline, CDR1 is MNHEY and CDR2 SVGAGI. The CDR3 contains 15 residues.

This clone appeared once. The chain has TRBV4-3 and TRBJ1-5, with D uncertain. The V gene lost 2 bases and the J gene lost 2 bases, with 7 bases spanning the gap. This CDR3 comprises 14 residues. Germline CDR1 LGHNA, CDR2 YSLEER. CDR3 amino acids: CASSQRTGNQPQHF. The CDR3 bases are TGCGCCAGCAGCCAAAGAACAGGCAATCAGCCCCAGCATTTT.

The chain carries TRBV9 and TRBJ2-2, with 12 nucleotides matching TRBD2. The CDR3 extends over 19 amino acids. Looked up from germline, CDR1 is SGDLS and CDR2 is YYNGEE. The J segment lost 4 bases and the V segment lost 1 base, leaving 11 bases of the junction unmatched. CDR3 bases: TGTGCCAGCAGCGTATCACTTGCCGGGACTAGCGGGTTCACCGGGGAGCTGTTTTTT. Its protein product is CASSVSLAGTSGFTGELFF.